This TCR beta chain was documented in a study of Ad26.COV2.S vaccination and SARS-CoV-2 variants. The wider study: Ad26.COV2.S, an intramuscular injection, was given once or twice 56 days apart. Study results and limitations: Vaccine and placebo recipients had similar non-spike TCR breadth.

Concerning this clone itself: Its antigen is unknown.

The method was immunoSEQ multiplex PCR; TCRdb's version includes in-frame clones alone and lacks a portion of them. The sample yields about 350,000 clones, roughly 89% seen once. Treatment indicated: roughly 19 received Ad26.COV2.S at low or high dose, single or two shots; 5 received placebo; per-sample allocation not given. Sampling took place 63 days after the first vaccine or placebo injection. Boston supplied an adult donor aged 18-55 years. V was shortened by 3 bases and J by 2 bases, with 7 bases between the two germline ends. This CDR3 is built from 13 residues. The chain has TRBV12-3 or TRBV12-4 and TRBJ1-2; tentatively, D is TRBD1 (5 bases). The receptor comes from a person between 18 and 59 years old who received the Ad26.COV2.S COVID-19 vaccine or a placebo. Specimen: peripheral blood, collected in a trial of Ad26.COV2.S vaccine versus placebo. In DNA form, the CDR3 reads TGTGCCAGCAGTTTCAGGGACAACTATGGCTACACCTTC. It is translated as CASSFRDNYGYTF.